This entry features one TCR beta chain sequence. The antigen is not known. The record originates from a study of cytomegalovirus exposure and HLA in healthy donors. TCRdb's table, derived via immunoSEQ multiplex PCR, lists solely in-frame clones and lacks some. The data show about 130,000 clones, 88% seen once. Points from the study as a whole: Cytomegalovirus-associated TCR beta chains were listed, numbering 150 to 200. A classifier reportedly called cytomegalovirus status with high sensitivity and specificity. TCR clusters originating in the first cohort tended to co-occur in the roughly 120 validation repertoires, according to a later analysis.

The sequence came from a man aged 30-40 years in good health and CMV-seronegative. The sample was PBMCs.

The CDR3 nucleotides are TGTGCCAGCTCACCCCAACACCTTAGCAATCAGCCCCAGCATTTT. It is translated as CASSPQHLSNQPQHF. The chain links TRBV18 to TRBJ1-5; D remains ambiguous. The CDR3 runs to 15 residues. V shed 3 bases and J shed 0 bases, with 9 bases lying between them. The germline CDR1 and CDR2 sequences are KGHSH and LQKENI.